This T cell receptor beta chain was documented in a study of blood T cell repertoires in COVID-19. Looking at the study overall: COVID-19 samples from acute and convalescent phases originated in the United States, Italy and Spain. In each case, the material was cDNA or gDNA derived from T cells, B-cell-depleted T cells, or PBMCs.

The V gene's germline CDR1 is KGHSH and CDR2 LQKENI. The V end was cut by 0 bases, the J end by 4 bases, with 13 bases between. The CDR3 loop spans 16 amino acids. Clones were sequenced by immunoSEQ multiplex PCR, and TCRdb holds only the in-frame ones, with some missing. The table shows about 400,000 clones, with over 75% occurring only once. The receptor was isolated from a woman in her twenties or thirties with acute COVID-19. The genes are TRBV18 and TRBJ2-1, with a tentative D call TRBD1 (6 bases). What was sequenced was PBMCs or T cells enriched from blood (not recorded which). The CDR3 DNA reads TGTGCCAGCTCACCACCCGGCGCGACAGGTTACAATGAGCAGTTCTTC. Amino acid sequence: CASSPPGATGYNEQFF.